This T cell receptor beta chain was captured in a study of tumor and adjacent non-tumor tissue in lung cancer. At the level of the study: The cohort had about 12 adenocarcinoma, a couple of squamous cell and 1 small cell patients. On average, productive TCRbeta reads reached about 4.17 million per sample.

Germline CDR1 SGHAT, CDR2 FQNNGV. The CDR3 covers 15 residues. A few counts support this clonotype. Its antigen is unknown. At one boundary the junction diverges from the germline segment, which might be a read error. The library came from three nested PCR rounds adapted from ARM-PCR protocols. MiXCR, run by TCRdb on the multiplex PCR reads, gives a single entry per CDR3 protein. The table shows tens of thousands of distinct CDR3 sequences, with around 70% occurring only once. RNA was extracted from bulk tissue without any cell sorting. The normal lung tissue was taken more than 3 cm from the tumor edge. Newly diagnosed lung cancer patients had thoracic surgery in China, August–late 2014, without prior chemotherapy. Study-wide findings and caveats: Tumor repertoires had a smaller top 100 clone share than normal lung.

Sequencing used distant non-tumor lung tissue. The receptor's source is a woman aged 45-60 years with non-small cell lung cancer. This chain connects TRBV11-2 to TRBJ2-7, with D hard to call. The chain's CDR3 is CASRGRAGVSYEQYF. The CDR3 nucleotides are TGTGCCAGCCGCGGAAGAGCAGGTGTGTCCTACGAGCAATACTTC.